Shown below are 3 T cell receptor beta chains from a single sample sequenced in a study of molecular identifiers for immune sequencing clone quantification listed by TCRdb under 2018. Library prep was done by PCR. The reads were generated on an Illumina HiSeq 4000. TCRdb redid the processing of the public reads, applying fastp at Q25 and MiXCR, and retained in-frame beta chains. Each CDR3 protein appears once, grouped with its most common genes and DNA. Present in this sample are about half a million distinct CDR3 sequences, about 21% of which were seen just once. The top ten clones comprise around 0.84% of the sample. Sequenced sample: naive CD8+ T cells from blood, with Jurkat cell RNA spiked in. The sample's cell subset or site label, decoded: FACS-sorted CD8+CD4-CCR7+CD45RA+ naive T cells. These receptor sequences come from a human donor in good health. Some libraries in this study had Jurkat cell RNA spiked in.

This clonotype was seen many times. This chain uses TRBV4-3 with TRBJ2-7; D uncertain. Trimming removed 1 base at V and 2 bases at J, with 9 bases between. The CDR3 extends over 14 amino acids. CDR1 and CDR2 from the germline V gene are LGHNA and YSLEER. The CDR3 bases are TGCGCCAGCAGCCAAGCCCCCACAGCCTACGAGCAGTACTTC. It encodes CASSQAPTAYEQYF.

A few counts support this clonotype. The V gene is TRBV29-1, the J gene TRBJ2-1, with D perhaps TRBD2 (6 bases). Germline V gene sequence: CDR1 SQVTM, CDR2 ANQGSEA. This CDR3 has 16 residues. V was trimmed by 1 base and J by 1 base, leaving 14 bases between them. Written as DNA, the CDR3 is TGCAGCGTTGAAGGGCACGGGAGAAAGTCCTACAATGAGCAGTTCTTC. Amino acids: CSVEGHGRKSYNEQFF.

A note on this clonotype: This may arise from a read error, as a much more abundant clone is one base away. The CDR3 reads CASNHERNSYEQYF. Here the CDR3 DNA reads TGTGCCAGCAACCACGAAAGGAACTCCTACGAGCAGTACTTC. V is TRBV4-2 and J is TRBJ2-7; D is unresolved. The V gene lost 7 bases and the J gene lost 0 bases, with 13 bases spanning the gap. From germline, CDR1 is LGHNA and CDR2 YNFKEQ. The CDR3 is 14 residues long.